What follows describes a single T cell receptor (beta chain). Its antigen is unidentified. This record belongs to a study of cytomegalovirus exposure and HLA in healthy donors. Study-wide results and caveats: In a later analysis, TCR association rates varied by HLA locus: DRB1 most, HLA-C fewest. Across donors, presence/absence analyses took sequencing depth to be roughly uniform.

PCR primers comprised 60 Vbeta and 13 Jbeta primers. TCRdb keeps only in-frame clones here, not all; method: immunoSEQ multiplex PCR. The data show approximately 290,000 clones, with 80% seen just once and approximately 0.3% held by the top ten. Among the donors, all were healthy bone marrow donors. J gave up 6 bases and V 5 bases, and 4 bases lay outside the gene matches. The V gene's germline CDR1 is SNHLY and CDR2 FYNNEI. This CDR3 spans 15 amino acids. Input material: PBMCs. This sequence originates from a girl aged 2 to 10 in good health and CMV-seronegative. The chain carries TRBV2 and TRBJ1-6; 10 bases match TRBD1. This CDR3 is CASSRTGGFNSPLHF. The CDR3, as DNA: TGTGCCAGCAGTCGGACAGGGGGATTTAATTCACCCCTCCACTTT.